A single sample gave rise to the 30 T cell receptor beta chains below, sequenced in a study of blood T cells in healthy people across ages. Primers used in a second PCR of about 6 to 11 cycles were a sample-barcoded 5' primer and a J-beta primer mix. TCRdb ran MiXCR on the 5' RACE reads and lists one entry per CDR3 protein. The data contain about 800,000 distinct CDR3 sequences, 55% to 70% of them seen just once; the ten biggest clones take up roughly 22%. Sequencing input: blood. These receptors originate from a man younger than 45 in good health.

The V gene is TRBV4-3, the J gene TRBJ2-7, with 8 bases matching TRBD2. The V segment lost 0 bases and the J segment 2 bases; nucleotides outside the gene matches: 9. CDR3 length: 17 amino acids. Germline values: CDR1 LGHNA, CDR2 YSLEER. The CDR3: CASSQDWAGGIAYEQYF. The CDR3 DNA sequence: TGCGCCAGCAGCCAAGATTGGGCGGGGGGAATAGCCTACGAGCAGTACTTC.

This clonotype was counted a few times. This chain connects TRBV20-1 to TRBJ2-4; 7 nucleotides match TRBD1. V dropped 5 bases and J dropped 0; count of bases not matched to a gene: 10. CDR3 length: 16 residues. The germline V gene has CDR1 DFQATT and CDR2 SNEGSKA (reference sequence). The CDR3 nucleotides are TGCAGTGCTCGGGACAGAATTACTCTAGCCAAAAACATTCAGTACTTC. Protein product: CSARDRITLAKNIQYF.

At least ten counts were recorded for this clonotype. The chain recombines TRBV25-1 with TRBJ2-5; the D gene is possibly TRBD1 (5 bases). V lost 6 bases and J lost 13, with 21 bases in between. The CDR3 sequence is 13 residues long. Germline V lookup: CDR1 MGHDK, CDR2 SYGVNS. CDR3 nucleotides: TGTGCCAGCAGCTCACCCGGTGGGGCGGTGTGGTACTTC. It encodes CASSSPGGAVWYF.

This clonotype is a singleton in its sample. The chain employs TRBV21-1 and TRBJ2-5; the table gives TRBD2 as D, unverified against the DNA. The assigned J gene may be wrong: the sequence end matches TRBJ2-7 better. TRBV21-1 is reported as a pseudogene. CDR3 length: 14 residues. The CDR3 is CASSIATGPYEQYF. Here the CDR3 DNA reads TGTGCCAGCAGCATTGCGACAGGGCCCTACGAGCAGTACTTC.

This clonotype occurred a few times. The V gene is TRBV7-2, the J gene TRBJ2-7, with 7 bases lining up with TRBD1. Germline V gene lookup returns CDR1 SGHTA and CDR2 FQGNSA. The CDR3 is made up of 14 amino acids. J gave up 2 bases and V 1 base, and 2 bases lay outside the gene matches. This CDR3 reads CASSLGDRPYEQYF. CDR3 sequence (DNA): TGTGCCAGCAGCTTAGGGGACAGACCCTACGAGCAGTACTTC.

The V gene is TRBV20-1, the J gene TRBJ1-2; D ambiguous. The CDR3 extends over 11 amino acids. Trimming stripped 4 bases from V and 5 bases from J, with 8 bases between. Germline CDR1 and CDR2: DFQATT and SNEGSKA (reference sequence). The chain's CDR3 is CSATISYGYTF. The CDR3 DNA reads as TGCAGTGCTACCATCTCTTATGGCTACACCTTC.

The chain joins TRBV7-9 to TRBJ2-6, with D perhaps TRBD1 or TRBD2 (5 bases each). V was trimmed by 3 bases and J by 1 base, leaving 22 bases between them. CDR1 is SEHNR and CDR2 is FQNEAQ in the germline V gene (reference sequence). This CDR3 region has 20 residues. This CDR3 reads CASSFPRDLYRQSGANVLTF. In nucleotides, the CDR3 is TGTGCCAGCAGCTTCCCACGGGACCTCTACCGGCAGTCTGGGGCCAACGTCCTGACTTTC. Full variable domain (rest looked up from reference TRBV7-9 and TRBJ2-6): DTGVSQNPRHKITKRGQNVTFRCDPISEHNRLYWYRQTLGQGPEFLTYFQNEAQLEKSRLLSDRFSAERPKGSFSTLEIQRTEQGDSAMYLCASSFPRDLYRQSGANVLTFGAGSRLTVL.

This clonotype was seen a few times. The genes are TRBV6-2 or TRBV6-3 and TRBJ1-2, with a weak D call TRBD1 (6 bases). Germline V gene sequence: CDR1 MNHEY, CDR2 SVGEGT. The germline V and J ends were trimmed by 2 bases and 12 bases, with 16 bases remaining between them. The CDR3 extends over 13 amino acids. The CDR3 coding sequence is TGTGCCAGCAGTTACGCGCAGAGGGGGGCGAACACCTTC. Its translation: CASSYAQRGANTF.

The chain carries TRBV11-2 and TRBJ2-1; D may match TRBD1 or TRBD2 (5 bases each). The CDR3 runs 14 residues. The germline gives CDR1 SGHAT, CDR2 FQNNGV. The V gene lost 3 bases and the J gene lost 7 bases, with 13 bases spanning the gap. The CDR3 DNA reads TGTGCCAGCAGCTTCACCGGGACCAAAAATGAGCAGTTCTTC. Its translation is CASSFTGTKNEQFF.

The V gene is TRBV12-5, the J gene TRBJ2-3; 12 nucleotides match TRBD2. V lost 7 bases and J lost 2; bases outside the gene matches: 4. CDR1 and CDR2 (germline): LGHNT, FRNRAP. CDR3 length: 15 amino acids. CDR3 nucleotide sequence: TGTGCTAGTGCGACTAGCGGGGGAATCACAGATACGCAGTATTTT. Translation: CASATSGGITDTQYF.

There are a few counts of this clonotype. The CDR3 DNA reads as TGTGCCAGCAGCTTAAAACTCGATGAGCAGTTCTTC. This gives the protein CASSLKLDEQFF. The chain has TRBV7-6 and TRBJ2-1; D unclear. This CDR3 comprises 12 residues. V lost 2 bases and J 8 bases, leaving 7 bases between the germline ends. Looked up from germline, CDR1 is SGHVS and CDR2 is FNYEAQ.

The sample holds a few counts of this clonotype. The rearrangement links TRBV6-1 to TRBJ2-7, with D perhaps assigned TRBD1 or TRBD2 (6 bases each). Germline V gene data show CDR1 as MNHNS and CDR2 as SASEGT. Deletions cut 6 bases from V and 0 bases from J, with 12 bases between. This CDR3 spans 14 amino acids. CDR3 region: CASRTRTVSYEQYF. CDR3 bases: TGTGCCAGCAGGACTAGGACAGTCTCCTACGAGCAGTACTTC.

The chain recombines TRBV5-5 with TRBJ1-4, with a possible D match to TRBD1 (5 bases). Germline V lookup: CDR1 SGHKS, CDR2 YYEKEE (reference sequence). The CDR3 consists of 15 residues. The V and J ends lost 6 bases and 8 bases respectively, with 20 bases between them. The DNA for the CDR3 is TGTGCCAGCAAAACGTACCGGGACGTGGGGGAAAAACTGTTTTTT. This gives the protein CASKTYRDVGEKLFF.

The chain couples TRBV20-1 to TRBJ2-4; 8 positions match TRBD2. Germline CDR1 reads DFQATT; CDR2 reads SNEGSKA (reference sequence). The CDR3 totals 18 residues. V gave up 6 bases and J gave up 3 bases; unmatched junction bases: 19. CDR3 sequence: CSAIPTSAVLSVKNIQYF. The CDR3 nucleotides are TGCAGTGCCATCCCGACTAGCGCGGTCCTTAGCGTCAAAAACATTCAGTACTTC.

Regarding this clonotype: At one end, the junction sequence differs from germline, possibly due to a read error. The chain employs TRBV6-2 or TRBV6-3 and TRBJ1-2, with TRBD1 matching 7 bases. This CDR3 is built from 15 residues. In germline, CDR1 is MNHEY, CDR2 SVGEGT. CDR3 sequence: CASSYIPQGKGGCTF. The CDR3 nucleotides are TGTGCCAGCAGTTACATCCCACAGGGGAAAGGTGGCTGCACCTTC.

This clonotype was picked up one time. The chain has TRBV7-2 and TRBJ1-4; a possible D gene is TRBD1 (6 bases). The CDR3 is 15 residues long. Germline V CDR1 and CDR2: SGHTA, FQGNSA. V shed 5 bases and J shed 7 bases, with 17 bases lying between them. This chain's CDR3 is CASSPSDSPGEKLFF. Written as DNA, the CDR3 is TGTGCCAGCAGCCCCTCGGACAGCCCGGGTGAAAAACTGTTTTTT.

The CDR3 loop reads CSAKGTAGEKLFF. CDR3 DNA sequence: TGCAGTGCCAAGGGGACAGCCGGTGAAAAACTGTTTTTT. The rearrangement joins TRBV20-1 to TRBJ1-4; TRBD1 matches at 7 bases. Germline V gene data show CDR1 as DFQATT and CDR2 as SNEGSKA (reference sequence). Trimming cost V 6 bases and J 7 bases; bases outside gene matches: 8. The CDR3 covers 13 residues.

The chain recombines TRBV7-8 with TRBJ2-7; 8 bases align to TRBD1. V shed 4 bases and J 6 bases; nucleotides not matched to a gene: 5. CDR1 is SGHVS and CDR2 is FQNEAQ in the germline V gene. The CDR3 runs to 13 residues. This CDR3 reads CASSYRGLAEQYF. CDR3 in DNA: TGTGCCAGCAGCTACAGGGGGTTGGCCGAGCAGTACTTC.

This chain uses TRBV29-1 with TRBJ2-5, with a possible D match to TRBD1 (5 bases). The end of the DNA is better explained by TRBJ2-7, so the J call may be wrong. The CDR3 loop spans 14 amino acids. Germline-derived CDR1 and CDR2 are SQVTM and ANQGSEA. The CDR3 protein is CSVELPDTAYEQYF. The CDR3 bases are TGCAGCGTTGAATTACCGGACACAGCCTACGAGCAGTACTTC.

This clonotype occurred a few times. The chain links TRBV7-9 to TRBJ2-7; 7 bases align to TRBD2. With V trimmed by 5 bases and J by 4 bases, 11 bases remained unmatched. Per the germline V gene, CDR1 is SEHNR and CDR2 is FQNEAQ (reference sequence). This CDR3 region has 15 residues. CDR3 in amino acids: CASSDQWAGVYEQYF. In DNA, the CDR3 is TGTGCCAGCAGCGACCAATGGGCGGGAGTATACGAGCAGTACTTC. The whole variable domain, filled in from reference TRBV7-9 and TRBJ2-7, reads DTGVSQNPRHKITKRGQNVTFRCDPISEHNRLYWYRQTLGQGPEFLTYFQNEAQLEKSRLLSDRFSAERPKGSFSTLEIQRTEQGDSAMYLCASSDQWAGVYEQYFGPGTRLTVT.

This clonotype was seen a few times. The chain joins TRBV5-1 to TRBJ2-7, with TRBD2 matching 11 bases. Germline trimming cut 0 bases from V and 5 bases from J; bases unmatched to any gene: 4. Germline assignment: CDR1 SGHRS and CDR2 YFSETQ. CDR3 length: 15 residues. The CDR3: CASSLGLAGIDEQYF. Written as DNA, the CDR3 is TGCGCCAGCAGCTTGGGACTAGCGGGAATAGACGAGCAGTACTTC.

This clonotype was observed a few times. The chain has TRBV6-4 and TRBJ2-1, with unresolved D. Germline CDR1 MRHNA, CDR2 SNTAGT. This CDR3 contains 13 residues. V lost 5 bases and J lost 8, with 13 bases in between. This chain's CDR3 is CASSRFRADEQFF. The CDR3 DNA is TGTGCCAGCAGTCGGTTTAGGGCTGATGAGCAGTTCTTC.

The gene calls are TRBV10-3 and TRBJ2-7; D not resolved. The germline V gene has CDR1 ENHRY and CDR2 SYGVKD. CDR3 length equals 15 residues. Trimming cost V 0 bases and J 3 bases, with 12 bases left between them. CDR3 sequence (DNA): TGTGCCATCAGTGAGTCAAGGGCCTGGAACTACGAGCAGTACTTC. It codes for CAISESRAWNYEQYF.

For the CDR3, the DNA is TGTGCCAGCAGTGAATCTATGACGGCTGGCTACACCTTC. Translated: CASSESMTAGYTF. The chain links TRBV2 to TRBJ1-2; D is uncertain. Germline V gene lookup returns CDR1 SNHLY and CDR2 FYNNEI. The CDR3 has 13 amino acids. The ends were cut back, 2 bases at V and 7 bases at J, with 11 bases in the middle.

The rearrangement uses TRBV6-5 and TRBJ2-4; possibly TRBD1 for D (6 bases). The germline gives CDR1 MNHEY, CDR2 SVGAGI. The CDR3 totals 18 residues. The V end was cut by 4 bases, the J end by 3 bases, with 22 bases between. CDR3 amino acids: CASSSQPGQGRDKNIQYF. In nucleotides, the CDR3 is TGTGCCAGCAGTTCACAACCGGGGCAGGGGAGAGACAAAAACATTCAGTACTTC.

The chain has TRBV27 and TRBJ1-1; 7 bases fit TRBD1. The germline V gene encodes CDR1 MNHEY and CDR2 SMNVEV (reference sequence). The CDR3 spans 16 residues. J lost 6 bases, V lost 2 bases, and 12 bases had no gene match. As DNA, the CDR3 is TGTGCCAGCAGTTTAGGTTCGGCAGGGGGGGGGGCTGAAGCTTTCTTT. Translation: CASSLGSAGGGAEAFF.

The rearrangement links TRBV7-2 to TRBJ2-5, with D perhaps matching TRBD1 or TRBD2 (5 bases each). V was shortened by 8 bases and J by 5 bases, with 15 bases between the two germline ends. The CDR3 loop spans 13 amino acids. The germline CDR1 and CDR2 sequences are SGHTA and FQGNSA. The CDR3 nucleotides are TGTGCCAGCGAAATGGGGGATGGGGAGACCCAGTACTTC. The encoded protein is CASEMGDGETQYF. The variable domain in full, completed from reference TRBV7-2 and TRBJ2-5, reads GAGVSQSPSNKVTEKGKDVELRCDPISGHTALYWYRQSLGQGLEFLIYFQGNSAPDKSGLPSDRFSAERTGGSVSTLTIQRTQQEDSAVYLCASEMGDGETQYFGPGTRLLVL.

The CDR3 spells CASPDRVMNTEAFF. The CDR3 region has the DNA TGTGCCAGCCCTGACAGGGTCATGAACACTGAAGCTTTCTTT. The chain is built from TRBV12-3 or TRBV12-4 and TRBJ1-1; 7 positions match TRBD1. The CDR3 extends over 14 amino acids. The J segment lost 0 bases and the V segment lost 8 bases, leaving 6 bases of the junction unmatched.

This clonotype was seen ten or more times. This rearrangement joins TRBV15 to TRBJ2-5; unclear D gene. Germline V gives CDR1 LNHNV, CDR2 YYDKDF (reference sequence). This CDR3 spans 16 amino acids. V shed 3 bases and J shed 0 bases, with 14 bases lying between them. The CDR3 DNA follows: TGTGCCACCAGCAGGGGTTATGGGCGGAACCAAGAGACCCAGTACTTC. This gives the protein CATSRGYGRNQETQYF.

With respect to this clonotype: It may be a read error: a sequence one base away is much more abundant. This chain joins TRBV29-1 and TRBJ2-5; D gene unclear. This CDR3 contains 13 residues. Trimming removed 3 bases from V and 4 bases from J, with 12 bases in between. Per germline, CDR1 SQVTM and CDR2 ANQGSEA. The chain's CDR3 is CSVDSYVSETQYF. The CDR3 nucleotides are TGCAGCGTTGATAGCTACGTCTCAGAGACCCAGTACTTC.